These T cell receptor beta chains were read from a single sample in a study of vaccination and CD4 T cells after COVID-19. Their cognate antigens are unknown. Using its own MiXCR run on the PCR reads, TCRdb lists one record per CDR3 protein. The sample records over 10,000 distinct CDR3 sequences, around 50% being singletons. Specimen: cultured CD4+ T cells from blood, collected after SARS-CoV-2 vaccination. These receptors were obtained from a human donor with COVID-19. CDR3s include the opening cysteine and the closing phenylalanine or tryptophan. A D gene is named only where the DNA matches it firmly. For some rows the clone size is stated as once, few or many, or as a class when expanded; others skip it.

TRBV11-2,TRBD1,TRBJ1-2,NA,CASSLDSGTAYGYTF,TGTGCCAGCAGCTTAGATTCCGGGACAGCCTATGGCTACACCTTC
TRBV2,NA,TRBJ1-2,NA,CASSVLELGYTF,TGTGCCAGCAGTGTCTTGGAATTGGGCTACACCTTC
TRBV6-5,TRBD1,TRBJ2-7,NA,CASSYSTGYPSYKQYF,TGTGCCAGCAGTTACTCGACAGGGTACCCCTCCTACAAGCAGTACTTC
TRBV2,NA,TRBJ1-1,NA,CASRTDSGAFF,TGTGCCAGCAGAACAGATTCCGGAGCTTTCTTT
TRBV29-1,NA,TRBJ2-5,NA,CSVDKYDGWGKGETQYF,TGCAGCGTTGATAAATACGATGGGTGGGGAAAGGGGGAGACCCAGTACTTC
TRBV7-2,TRBD1,TRBJ1-6,few,CASSGRGTGISPLHF,TGTGCCAGCAGCGGCCGGGGGACAGGGATTTCACCCCTCCACTTT
TRBV6-5,NA,TRBJ2-7,few,CASSYSIGVYEQYF,TGTGCCAGCAGTTACTCGATTGGGGTCTACGAGCAGTACTTC
TRBV6-5,NA,TRBJ1-6,once,CASSSGPINSPLHF,TGTGCCAGCAGTTCAGGACCGATAAATTCACCCCTCCACTTT
TRBV20-1,TRBD1,TRBJ2-2,NA,CSARIGTGYNTGELFF,TGCAGTGCTAGGATCGGGACAGGCTACAACACCGGGGAGCTGTTTTTT
TRBV7-9,NA,TRBJ2-3,few,CASSRGGERQYF,TGTGCCAGCAGCCGAGGAGGTGAGCGGCAGTATTTT
TRBV2,TRBD1,TRBJ1-2,NA,CASGTGEGYTF,TGTGCCAGCGGGACAGGGGAGGGCTACACCTTC
TRBV27,TRBD1,TRBJ1-4,few,CASSTGAPNEKLFF,TGTGCCAGCAGCACAGGGGCACCTAATGAAAAACTGTTTTTT
TRBV10-3,TRBD2,TRBJ2-5,few,CATRGVGETQYF,TGTGCCACGCGGGGGGTAGGAGAGACCCAGTACTTC
TRBV20-1,TRBD2,TRBJ2-7,NA,CSASGTSGGFYEQYF,TGCAGTGCTAGTGGGACTAGCGGGGGGTTCTACGAGCAGTACTTC
TRBV20-1,TRBD2,TRBJ2-3,few,CSAGLAGERTDTQYF,TGCAGTGCCGGACTAGCGGGGGAACGCACAGATACGCAGTATTTT
TRBV19,TRBD1,TRBJ1-2,once,CASSMGTVPNYGYTF,TGTGCCAGTAGTATGGGGACAGTGCCTAACTATGGCTACACCTTC
TRBV20-1,NA,TRBJ1-5,few,CSASSLVGSNQPQHF,TGCAGTGCTAGCTCATTAGTGGGTAGCAATCAGCCCCAGCATTTT
TRBV9,TRBD1,TRBJ1-2,NA,CASRPGTAIYGYTF,TGTGCCAGCAGACCCGGGACAGCCATCTATGGCTACACCTTC
TRBV5-4,TRBD1,TRBJ2-7,few,CASSSKQGAYEQYF,TGTGCCAGCAGCTCTAAACAGGGGGCCTACGAGCAGTACTTC
TRBV11-3,NA,TRBJ1-1,NA,CASSLATEAFF,TGTGCCAGCAGCTTAGCCACTGAAGCTTTCTTT
TRBV6-1,TRBD1,TRBJ1-6,few,CASSETGDGGSPLHF,TGTGCCAGCAGTGAAACAGGGGATGGGGGGTCACCCCTCCACTTT
TRBV20-1,TRBD1,TRBJ1-2,few,CSARSRTGRYGYTF,TGCAGTGCTAGATCGAGGACAGGCCGCTATGGCTACACCTTC
TRBV7-6,TRBD2,TRBJ2-3,NA,CASSSGTSGTTDTQYF,TGTGCCAGCAGCAGCGGGACTAGCGGGACCACAGATACGCAGTATTTT
TRBV25-1,TRBD1,TRBJ2-3,NA,CASSRDRGADTQYF,TGTGCCAGCAGCCGGGACAGGGGAGCAGATACGCAGTATTTT
TRBV15,NA,TRBJ2-2,NA,CATSRDQVPGELFF,TGTGCCACCAGCAGAGATCAGGTCCCCGGGGAGCTGTTTTTT
TRBV7-2,NA,TRBJ1-6,few,CASSLARGQPHF,TGTGCCAGCAGCTTAGCGCGGGGGCAACCCCACTTT
TRBV6-5,NA,TRBJ1-6,few,CASSYDYNSPLHF,TGTGCCAGCAGTTACGACTATAATTCACCCCTCCACTTT
TRBV3-1,NA,TRBJ1-1,few,CASSQARRGTEAFF,TGTGCCAGCAGCCAAGCCCGCAGGGGCACTGAAGCTTTCTTT
TRBV20-1,NA,TRBJ2-2,few,CSAEGRMNTGELFF,TGCAGTGCGGAGGGACGGATGAACACCGGGGAGCTGTTTTTT
TRBV2,TRBD1,TRBJ2-5,few,CASSETTPGQGGGTQYF,TGTGCCAGCAGTGAGACCACCCCGGGACAGGGTGGAGGGACCCAGTACTTC
TRBV7-4,TRBD1,TRBJ2-7,NA,CASSATGGVGEQYF,TGTGCCAGCAGCGCAACAGGGGGCGTCGGCGAGCAGTACTTC
TRBV6-2/TRBV6-3,NA,TRBJ2-3,NA,CASGQFPSTDTQYF,TGTGCCAGTGGACAGTTCCCTAGCACAGATACGCAGTATTTT
TRBV2,NA,TRBJ1-5,NA,CASSPRNQPQHF,TGTGCCAGCAGTCCCAGAAATCAGCCCCAGCATTTT
TRBV6-2/TRBV6-3,NA,TRBJ1-3,NA,CASQTIGNTIYF,TGTGCCAGCCAAACGATTGGAAACACCATATATTTT
TRBV27,TRBD1,TRBJ2-2,large,CASSHRQGLGTGELFF,TGTGCCAGCAGCCATCGACAGGGGCTCGGAACCGGGGAGCTGTTTTTT
TRBV6-4,NA,TRBJ1-6,NA,CASPQAEINNSPLHF,TGTGCCAGCCCACAAGCGGAGATTAATAATTCACCCCTCCACTTT
TRBV7-8,TRBD1,TRBJ1-1,NA,CASSDRDRGWGTEAFF,TGTGCCAGCAGCGACCGAGACAGGGGATGGGGCACTGAAGCTTTCTTT
TRBV29-1,NA,TRBJ2-4,large,CSVGLAKNIQYF,TGCAGCGTTGGACTAGCCAAAAACATTCAGTACTTC
TRBV5-4,NA,TRBJ1-1,NA,CASSPFSSGGNTEAFF,TGTGCCAGCAGCCCGTTCAGTTCCGGGGGAAACACTGAAGCTTTCTTT
TRBV11-1,NA,TRBJ2-1,NA,CASSLPGVGRNEQFF,TGTGCCAGCAGCTTGCCAGGGGTGGGGAGAAATGAGCAGTTCTTC
TRBV6-5,NA,TRBJ1-1,NA,CASSYFPDGTNTEAFF,TGTGCCAGCAGTTACTTTCCGGACGGAACGAACACTGAAGCTTTCTTT
TRBV19,NA,TRBJ2-7,NA,CASSIGGVGEQYF,TGTGCCAGTAGTATAGGAGGGGTCGGCGAGCAGTACTTC
TRBV20-1,TRBD2,TRBJ2-1,NA,CSASLAGVYNEQFF,TGCAGTGCTAGCCTAGCGGGGGTCTACAATGAGCAGTTCTTC
TRBV6-1,NA,TRBJ1-6,few,CATWDVYYNSPLHF,TGTGCCACCTGGGACGTTTACTATAATTCACCCCTCCACTTT
TRBV6-1,NA,TRBJ1-2,NA,CASSTLTESHYGYTF,TGTGCCAGCAGTACCTTAACGGAGAGCCACTATGGCTACACCTTC
TRBV6-2/TRBV6-3,NA,TRBJ1-2,NA,CASSLGQINYGYTF,TGTGCCAGCAGCCTTGGACAAATTAACTATGGCTACACCTTC
TRBV20-1,NA,TRBJ1-5,NA,CSARAGDVYQPQHF,TGCAGTGCTCGGGCAGGGGACGTGTATCAGCCCCAGCATTTT
TRBV20-1,NA,TRBJ1-4,NA,CSASVGDEKLFF,TGCAGTGCTAGTGTGGGGGATGAAAAACTGTTTTTT
TRBV25-1,NA,TRBJ2-7,NA,CASRSIYAEQYF,TGTGCCAGCAGGAGTATTTACGCCGAGCAGTACTTC
TRBV4-1,NA,TRBJ1-5,NA,CASSFERGNQPQHF,TGCGCCAGCAGCTTCGAGAGGGGGAATCAGCCCCAGCATTTT
TRBV12-3/TRBV12-4,TRBD2,TRBJ2-2,NA,CANKASGGRDGELFF,TGTGCCAACAAGGCGTCGGGGGGGCGTGACGGGGAGCTGTTTTTT
TRBV6-5,NA,TRBJ1-5,few,CASSYKKGTRNQPQHF,TGTGCCAGCAGTTACAAAAAGGGGACCCGCAATCAGCCCCAGCATTTT
TRBV15,NA,TRBJ2-7,NA,CATSRARDGYEQYF,TGTGCCACCAGCAGAGCCCGGGACGGCTACGAGCAGTACTTC
TRBV6-1,NA,TRBJ1-2,NA,CASVRDNNYGYTF,TGTGCCAGCGTACGAGACAACAACTATGGCTACACCTTC
TRBV7-3,NA,TRBJ1-1,NA,CASSYSRGTEAFF,TGTGCCAGCAGCTACAGCAGGGGAACTGAAGCTTTCTTT